Listed below are T cell receptor beta chains from one sample, sequenced in a study of beta chain features in type 1 diabetes. The assay was immunoSEQ multiplex PCR, and TCRdb's table has in-frame clones only and misses some. Among some 660,000 clones listed, roughly 13% were seen once. The specimen sequenced was naive CD4+ T cells from blood. These receptors were obtained from a man younger than 35 with type 1 diabetes. Both conserved end residues are trimmed from each CDR3. Fields, in order: J gene, clone size, V gene, CDR3 protein. Size values are once, few and many counts, or a class for expanded clones, and some rows have none.

TRBJ2-7	.	TRBV18	ASSPREPPAGEQY
TRBJ2-7	.	TRBV13	ASSLRGRDEQY
TRBJ2-3	.	TRBV6-5	ASSYSGDGTDTQY
TRBJ1-3	.	TRBV14	ASSHSNTIY
TRBJ1-1	.	TRBV30	AWSATGNTEAF
TRBJ2-3	.	TRBV4-1	ASSQEHGGGADTQY
TRBJ2-7	.	TRBV7-6	ASSREPISYEQY
TRBJ2-7	.	TRBV5-6	ASSRDRGYEQY
TRBJ2-5	.	TRBV30	AWSPTSGAKTQY
TRBJ2-7	few	TRBV7-2	ASSLRQFYEQY
TRBJ2-7	.	TRBV2	ASTSAPSYEQY
TRBJ2-5	.	TRBV30	AWSGSPQETQY
TRBJ1-1	.	TRBV13	ASSRETGFTPAF
TRBJ1-2	few	TRBV27	ASSLSNPRGYT
TRBJ1-2	.	TRBV30	AWSLATGMSYGYT
TRBJ1-1	few	TRBV29-1	SVPNEAEAF
TRBJ2-7	few	TRBV30	AWSPGAYEQY
TRBJ2-3	.	TRBV2	ASRRDLTDTQY
TRBJ2-7	few	TRBV7-6	ASSLKEGSYEQY
TRBJ2-2	few	TRBV2	ASGQDYTTGELF
TRBJ2-5	few	TRBV6-1	ASSGTGVRETQY
TRBJ1-1	few	TRBV7-9	ASSFATGSTEAF